These 9 T cell receptor beta chains came from one sample sequenced in a study of cytomegalovirus exposure and HLA in healthy donors. The PCR employed 60 Vbeta primers together with 13 Jbeta primers. Here immunoSEQ multiplex PCR was the method, and the copy in TCRdb shows in-frame clones only, minus some. The sample lists 150,000 to 200,000 clones, approximately 12% occurring once. Sequencing was carried out using PBMCs. All receptors come from a man between 45 and 60 years old in good health and CMV-seropositive.

The chain combines TRBV4-1 with TRBJ1-1; D gene uncertain. This CDR3 is 13 amino acids long. Trimming removed 1 base from V and 3 bases from J, with 6 bases in between. CDR1 MGHRA and CDR2 YSYEKL come from the germline V gene. The CDR3 protein is CASSQVIDTEAFF. The CDR3 region has the DNA TGCGCCAGCAGCCAAGTCATTGACACTGAAGCTTTCTTT.

The J gene is TRBJ2-1, the V gene TRBV5-1; 13 positions match TRBD2. V dropped 3 bases and J dropped 7; count of bases not matched to a gene: 7. Germline CDR1 reads SGHRS; CDR2 reads YFSETQ. The CDR3 consists of 16 residues. The CDR3 is CASSSRTSGGVNEQFF. CDR3 nucleotide sequence: TGCGCCAGCAGCTCACGGACTAGCGGGGGTGTTAATGAGCAGTTCTTC.

The chain couples TRBV6-1 to TRBJ1-1; 7 positions agree with TRBD1. J lost 11 bases, V lost 8 bases, and 8 bases had no gene match. The length of the CDR3 is 11 residues. Per the germline V gene, CDR1 is MNHNS and CDR2 is SASEGT. CDR3 residues: CASVRQGEAFF. The CDR3 DNA sequence: TGTGCCAGCGTTCGGCAGGGGGAGGCTTTCTTT.

This clone was found a few times. This chain connects TRBV6-4 to TRBJ2-2, with a possible D match to TRBD1 (6 bases). Germline CDR1 is MRHNA and CDR2 is SNTAGT. The CDR3 is 13 residues long. Trimming stripped 5 bases from V and 6 bases from J, with 10 bases between. For the CDR3, the DNA is TGTGCCAGCAGTCAGAACAGGGCCGGGGAGCTGTTTTTT. This gives the protein CASSQNRAGELFF.

This clone turned up a few times. The V and J genes are TRBV30 and TRBJ2-2; D is unclear. Looked up from germline, CDR1 is GTSNPN and CDR2 is SVGIG (reference sequence). This CDR3 comprises 13 residues. The germline V and J ends were trimmed by 3 bases and 1 base, with 6 bases remaining between them. CDR3 coding DNA: TGTGCCTGGAGCGCAGGGAACACCGGGGAGCTGTTTTTT. This codes for CAWSAGNTGELFF.

The chain couples TRBV6-5 to TRBJ1-4; D remains ambiguous. This CDR3 region has 14 residues. CDR1 and CDR2 (germline): MNHEY, SVGAGI. Deletions cut 6 bases from V and 0 bases from J, with 8 bases between. For the CDR3, the DNA is TGTGCCAGCAGCCAAAGAGCAACTAATGAAAAACTGTTTTTT. Residues: CASSQRATNEKLFF.

V is TRBV14 and J is TRBJ2-1, with 7 nucleotides matching TRBD2. Trimming took 1 base from V and 3 from J; bases not matched to a gene: 6. The CDR3 spans 16 residues. Germline V gives CDR1 SGHDN, CDR2 FVKESK. The CDR3 DNA follows: TGTGCCAGCAGCCAAGCTTCCGCGGGGGTCTACAATGAGCAGTTCTTC. Its translation: CASSQASAGVYNEQFF.

DNA of the CDR3: TGTGCCAGCAGCTTAGGGAGTTACGAGCAGTACGTC. This gives the protein CASSLGSYEQYV. This chain links TRBV7-9 with TRBJ2-7; no firm D call. The germline V gene encodes CDR1 SEHNR and CDR2 FQNEAQ (reference sequence). There are 12 residues in the CDR3. Trimming took off 1 base at V and 4 bases at J, with 5 bases between the two ends.

The chain employs TRBV19 and TRBJ1-2, with D unresolved. The germline V gene encodes CDR1 LNHDA and CDR2 SQIVND (reference sequence). The germline V and J ends were trimmed by 4 bases and 8 bases, with 14 bases remaining between them. The CDR3 has 13 amino acids. The CDR3 bases are TGTGCCAGTAGTACCCGGTCCCATTTGGGCTACACCTTC. Translation: CASSTRSHLGYTF.